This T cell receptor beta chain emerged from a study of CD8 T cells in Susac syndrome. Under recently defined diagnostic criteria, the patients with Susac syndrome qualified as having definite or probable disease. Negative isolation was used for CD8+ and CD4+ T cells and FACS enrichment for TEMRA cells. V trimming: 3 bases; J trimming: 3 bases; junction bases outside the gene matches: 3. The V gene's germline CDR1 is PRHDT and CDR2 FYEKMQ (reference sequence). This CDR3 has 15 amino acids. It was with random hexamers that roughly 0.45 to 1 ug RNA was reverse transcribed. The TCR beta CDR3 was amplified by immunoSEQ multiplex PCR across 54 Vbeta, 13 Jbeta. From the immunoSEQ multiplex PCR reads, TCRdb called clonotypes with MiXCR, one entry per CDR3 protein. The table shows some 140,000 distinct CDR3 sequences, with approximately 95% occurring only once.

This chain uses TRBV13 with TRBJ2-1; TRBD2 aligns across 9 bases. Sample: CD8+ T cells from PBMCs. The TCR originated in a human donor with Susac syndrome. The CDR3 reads CASSFPTSGYNEQFF. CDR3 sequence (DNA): TGTGCCAGCAGCTTCCCGACTAGCGGCTACAATGAGCAGTTCTTC.